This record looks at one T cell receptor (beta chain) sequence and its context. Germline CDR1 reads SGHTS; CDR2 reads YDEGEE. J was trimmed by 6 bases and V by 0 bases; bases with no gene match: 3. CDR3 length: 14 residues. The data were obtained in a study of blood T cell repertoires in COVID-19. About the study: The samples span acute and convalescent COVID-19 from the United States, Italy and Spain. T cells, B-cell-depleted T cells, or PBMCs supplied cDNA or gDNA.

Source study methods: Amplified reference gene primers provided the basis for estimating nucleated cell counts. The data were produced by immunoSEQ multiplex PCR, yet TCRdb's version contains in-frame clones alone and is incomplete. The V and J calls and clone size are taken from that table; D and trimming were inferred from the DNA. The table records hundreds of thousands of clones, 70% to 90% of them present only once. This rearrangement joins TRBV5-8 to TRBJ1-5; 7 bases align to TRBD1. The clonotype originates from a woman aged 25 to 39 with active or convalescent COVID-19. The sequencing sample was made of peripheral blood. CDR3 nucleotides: TGTGCCAGCAGCTTGGGGCAGGGGGGTCAGCCCCAGCATTTT. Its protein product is CASSLGQGGQPQHF.